This T cell receptor (beta chain) comes out of a study of cytomegalovirus exposure and HLA in healthy donors. Primers for the PCR totalled 60 Vbeta and 13 Jbeta. The protocol was immunoSEQ multiplex PCR, while the TCRdb copy is restricted to in-frame clones and leaves out a portion. The sample has under 90,000 clones, 90% seen once. Overall study results and limits: What a later analysis reportedly showed was that an Asian-associated ancestry cluster had fewer N-insertions than the approximately 720-donor mean. In a later analysis, at a false discovery rate of 0.05, 16,951 TCR beta sequences matched HLA alleles. Other equally common chains were less clonally expanded than HLA-associated TCR beta chains, a later analysis showed.

With V trimmed by 0 bases and J by 5 bases, 6 bases remained unmatched. The CDR3 sequence is 15 residues long. The germline CDR1 and CDR2 sequences are SGDLS and YYNGEE. Worth noting for this clone: What it binds is not known.

This sequence originates from a man aged 18-30 years in good health and CMV-seronegative. This sequence joins TRBV9 and TRBJ2-3; 7 bases agree with TRBD2. Sequencing used PBMCs. The CDR3 bases are TGTGCCAGCAGCGTAGAAGGCGGGAGCGGAGATACGCAGTATTTT. It is translated as CASSVEGGSGDTQYF.